The entry below gives a single T cell receptor beta chain sequence along with its context. The second PCR ran about 6 to 11 cycles with a sample-barcoded 5' primer and J-beta primers. TCRdb passed the 5' RACE reads through MiXCR, listing each CDR3 protein once. The sample yields 980,000 or so distinct CDR3 sequences, approximately 49% seen once. These data come from a study of blood T cells in healthy people across ages. Trimming left V 0 bases short and J 8 bases short, with 16 bases between. The length of the CDR3 is 16 residues. The germline gives CDR1 SGHAT, CDR2 FQNNGV. The source is a man in his thirties or forties in good health. The rearrangement links TRBV11-2 to TRBJ1-4, with TRBD1 as a possible D gene (6 bases). The sample was blood. The CDR3 reads CASSLDRGGGHEKLFF. CDR3 in DNA: TGTGCCAGCAGCTTAGATCGGGGAGGGGGGCACGAAAAACTGTTTTTT.